Below are 5 T cell receptor beta chains sequenced from a single sample in a study of molecular identifiers for immune sequencing clone quantification. TCRdb itself ran the PCR reads through MiXCR, one entry per CDR3 protein. The sample carries a few hundred thousand distinct CDR3 sequences, about 25% recorded once. The sample taken for sequencing was naive CD8+ T cells from blood, with Jurkat cell RNA spiked in. Subset defined: FACS-sorted CD8+CD4-CCR7+CD45RA+ naive T cells. These receptor sequences come from a human donor in good health. Some libraries in this study had Jurkat cell RNA spiked in.

About this clonotype itself: The junction differs from germline at one of its ends, possibly a read error. V gene TRBV27 combines with J gene TRBJ1-2; possibly TRBD1 for D (5 bases). Looked up from germline, CDR1 is MNHEY and CDR2 is SMNVEV (reference sequence). There are 13 residues in the CDR3. CDR3 bases: TGTGCCAGCAGTTACCCAGGGCACGAAGGCTACAGCTTC. Translation: CASSYPGHEGYSF.

The chain carries TRBV19 and TRBJ1-5; D is unclear. V was shortened by 3 bases and J by 6 bases, with 15 bases between the two germline ends. The CDR3 sequence is 15 residues long. The germline V gene has CDR1 LNHDA and CDR2 SQIVND (reference sequence). CDR3 residues: CASSIGMGSGQPQHF. CDR3 nucleotides: TGTGCCAGTAGTATTGGTATGGGCTCGGGTCAGCCCCAGCATTTT. The variable domain in full, with the rest retrieved from reference TRBV19 and TRBJ1-5, is DGGITQSPKYLFRKEGQNVTLSCEQNLNHDAMYWYRQDPGQGLRLIYYSQIVNDFQKGDIAEGYSVSREKKESFPLTVTSAQKNPTAFYLCASSIGMGSGQPQHFGDGTRLSIL.

With regard to this clonotype: It may be a read error: a sequence one base away is much more abundant. No conserved phenylalanine or tryptophan ends this CDR3, so it is likely a read error. The chain is built from TRBV10-3 and TRBJ2-7; D is perhaps TRBD1 (5 bases). Germline CDR1 and CDR2: ENHRY and SYGVKD. The CDR3 totals 13 residues. V lost 0 bases and J 5 bases, leaving 8 bases between the germline ends. DNA of the CDR3: TGTGCCATCAGTGAGTCCCCACAGGACGAGCAGTACCTC. Amino acid sequence: CAISESPQDEQYL.

The rearrangement joins TRBV21-1 to TRBJ2-2; the table's D call, TRBD2, has no DNA check behind it. TRBV21-1 has pseudogene status. There are 17 residues in the CDR3. The CDR3 region has the DNA TGTGCCAGCAAAGAACTGGGACTAGCGGAGAACACCGGGGAGCTGTTTTTT. This sequence encodes CASKELGLAENTGELFF.

This chain uses TRBV11-2 with TRBJ2-5, with a tentative D call TRBD2 (6 bases). Trimming removed 5 bases from V and 4 bases from J, with 11 bases in between. The germline V gene encodes CDR1 SGHAT and CDR2 FQNNGV. CDR3 length equals 13 residues. The CDR3 here is CASSERARETQYF. CDR3 coding DNA: TGTGCCAGCAGCGAGCGGGCCCGAGAGACCCAGTACTTC.